Below, 9 T cell receptor beta chains from the same sample are listed, as sequenced in a study of graft-versus-host responses after intestinal transplantation. Sequenced by immunoSEQ multiplex PCR; TCRdb stores in-frame clones only, minus some. The repertoire holds some 88,000 clones, with roughly 91% as singletons. These receptors' targets are unknown. Sample: unstimulated CD8+ T cells sorted from spleen or lymph node cells, taken before intestinal transplant. These receptor sequences come from a human donor who received an intestinal transplant.

The CDR3 sequence is CASSYQGTSYEQYF. The CDR3 nucleotides are TGTGCCAGCAGCTACCAAGGGACTAGCTACGAGCAGTACTTC. The J gene is TRBJ2-7, the V gene TRBV11-2; 8 bases are shared with TRBD2. Germline V gene lookup returns CDR1 SGHAT and CDR2 FQNNGV. Germline trimming cut 4 bases from V and 3 bases from J; bases unmatched to any gene: 5. The CDR3 has 14 amino acids. The full variable domain, with the rest looked up from reference TRBV11-2 and TRBJ2-7, is EAGVAQSPRYKIIEKRQSVAFWCNPISGHATLYWYQQILGQGPKLLIQFQNNGVVDDSQLPKDRFSAERLKGVDSTLKIQPAKLEDSAVYLCASSYQGTSYEQYFGPGTRLTVT.

V is TRBV2 and J is TRBJ1-4, with D uncertain. With 4 bases removed from V and 7 bases from J, the gap between germline ends came to 16 bases. The CDR3 spans 15 residues. The germline V gene encodes CDR1 SNHLY and CDR2 FYNNEI. In DNA, the CDR3 is TGTGCCAGCAGTGGCGACTCCGAGAATACTGAAAAACTGTTTTTT. Translating it yields CASSGDSENTEKLFF.

The V gene is TRBV29-1, the J gene TRBJ1-2; no clear D. CDR3 length: 10 residues. Germline CDR1 SQVTM, CDR2 ANQGSEA. The V gene lost 6 bases and the J gene lost 0 bases, with 2 bases spanning the gap. The CDR3 DNA sequence: TGCAGCGTCGCTAACTATGGCTACACCTTC. Amino acids: CSVANYGYTF.

The chain links TRBV19 to TRBJ1-1; D unclear. Per germline, CDR1 LNHDA and CDR2 SQIVND (reference sequence). Deletions cut 8 bases from V and 1 base from J, with 11 bases between. The CDR3 loop spans 13 amino acids. The CDR3 DNA follows: TGTGCCAGTTTTAAGAGCCCGAACACTGAAGCTTTCTTT. Its protein is CASFKSPNTEAFF.

This chain connects TRBV6-5 to TRBJ1-1, with 8 bases matching TRBD1. V shed 5 bases and J 5 bases; nucleotides not matched to a gene: 10. The CDR3 consists of 15 residues. Germline values: CDR1 MNHEY, CDR2 SVGAGI. In DNA, the CDR3 is TGTGCCAGCAGTCCAACAGGGGGATCTAGGACTGAAGCTTTCTTT. It codes for CASSPTGGSRTEAFF.

The V gene is TRBV27, the J gene TRBJ2-7, with TRBD1 identical over 9 bases. This CDR3 contains 15 residues. V lost 3 bases and J lost 3; bases outside the gene matches: 6. Germline-derived CDR1 and CDR2 are MNHEY and SMNVEV (reference sequence). The CDR3 DNA is TGTGCCAGCAGTTTGAAGACAGGGGGAAGCTACGAGCAGTACTTC. Translation gives CASSLKTGGSYEQYF.

This chain links TRBV6-5 with TRBJ2-7; 10 bases map to TRBD2. CDR1 is MNHEY and CDR2 is SVGAGI in the germline V gene. V gave up 10 bases and J gave up 1 base; unmatched junction bases: 10. This CDR3 has 15 amino acids. The DNA of the CDR3 is TGTGCCACCACGAGGAAACTAGCGGGGTCCTACGAGCAGTACTTC. It encodes CATTRKLAGSYEQYF.

V is TRBV5-1 and J is TRBJ2-3, with a possible D match to TRBD2 (5 bases). The CDR3 length is 15 residues. The V gene's germline CDR1 is SGHRS and CDR2 YFSETQ. The V and J ends lost 0 bases and 0 bases respectively, with 8 bases between them. The CDR3 DNA follows: TGCGCCAGCAGCTTGGGGGAGACTAGCACAGATACGCAGTATTTT. Translation: CASSLGETSTDTQYF.

The chain uses TRBV5-1 and TRBJ2-3; 13 bases align to TRBD2. CDR3 length: 16 residues. Germline V gives CDR1 SGHRS, CDR2 YFSETQ. Losses at the gene ends were 2 bases for V and 0 bases for J; bases not matched to a gene: 0. DNA for the CDR3: TGCGCCAGCAGCTTACTAGCGGGGGGGAGCACAGATACGCAGTATTTT. It yields the protein CASSLLAGGSTDTQYF. The full variable domain, completed using reference TRBV5-1 and TRBJ2-3, is KAGVTQTPRYLIKTRGQQVTLSCSPISGHRSVSWYQQTPGQGLQFLFEYFSETQRNKGNFPGRFSGRQFSNSRSEMNVSTLELGDSALYLCASSLLAGGSTDTQYFGPGTRLTVL.